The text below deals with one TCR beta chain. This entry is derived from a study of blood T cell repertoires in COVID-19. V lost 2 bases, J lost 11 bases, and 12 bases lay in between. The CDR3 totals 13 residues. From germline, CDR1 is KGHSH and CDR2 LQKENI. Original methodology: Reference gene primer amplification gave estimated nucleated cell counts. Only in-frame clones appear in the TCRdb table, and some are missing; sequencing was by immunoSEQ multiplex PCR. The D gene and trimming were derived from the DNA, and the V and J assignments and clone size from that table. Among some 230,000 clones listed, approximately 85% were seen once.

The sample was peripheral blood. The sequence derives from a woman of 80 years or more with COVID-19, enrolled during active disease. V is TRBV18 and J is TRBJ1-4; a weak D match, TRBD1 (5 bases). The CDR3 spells CASSPATVDKLFF. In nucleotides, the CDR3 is TGTGCCAGCTCACCAGCGACAGTTGATAAACTGTTTTTT.